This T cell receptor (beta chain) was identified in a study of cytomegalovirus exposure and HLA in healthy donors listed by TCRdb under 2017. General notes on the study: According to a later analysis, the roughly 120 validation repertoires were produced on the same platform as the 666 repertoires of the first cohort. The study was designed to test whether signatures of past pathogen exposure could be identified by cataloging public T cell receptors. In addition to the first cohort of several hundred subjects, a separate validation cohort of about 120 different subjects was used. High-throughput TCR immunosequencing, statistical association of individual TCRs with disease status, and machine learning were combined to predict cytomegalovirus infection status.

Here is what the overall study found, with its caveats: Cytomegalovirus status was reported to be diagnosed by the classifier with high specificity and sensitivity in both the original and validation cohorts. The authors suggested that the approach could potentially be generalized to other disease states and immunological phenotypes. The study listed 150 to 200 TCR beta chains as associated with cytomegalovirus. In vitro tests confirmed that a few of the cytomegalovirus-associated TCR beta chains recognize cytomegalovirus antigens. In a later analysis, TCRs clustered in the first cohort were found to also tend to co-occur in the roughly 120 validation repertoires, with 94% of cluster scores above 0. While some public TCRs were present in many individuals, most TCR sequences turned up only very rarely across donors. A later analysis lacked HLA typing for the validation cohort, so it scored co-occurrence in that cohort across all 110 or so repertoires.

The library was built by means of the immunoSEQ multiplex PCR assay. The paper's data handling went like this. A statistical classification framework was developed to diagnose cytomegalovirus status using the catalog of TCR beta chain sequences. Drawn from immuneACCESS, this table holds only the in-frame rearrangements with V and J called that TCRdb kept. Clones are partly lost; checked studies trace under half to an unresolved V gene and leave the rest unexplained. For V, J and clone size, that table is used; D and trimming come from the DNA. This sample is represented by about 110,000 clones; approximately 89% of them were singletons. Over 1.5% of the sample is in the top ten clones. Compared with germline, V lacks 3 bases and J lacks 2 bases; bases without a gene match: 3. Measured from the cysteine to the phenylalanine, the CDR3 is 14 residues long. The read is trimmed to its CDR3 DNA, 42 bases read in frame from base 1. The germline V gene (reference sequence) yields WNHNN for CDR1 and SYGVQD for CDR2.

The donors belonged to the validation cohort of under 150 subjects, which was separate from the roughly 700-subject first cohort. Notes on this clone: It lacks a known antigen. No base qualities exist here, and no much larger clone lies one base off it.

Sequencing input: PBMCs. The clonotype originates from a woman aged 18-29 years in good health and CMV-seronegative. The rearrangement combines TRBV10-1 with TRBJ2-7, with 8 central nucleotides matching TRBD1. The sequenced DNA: TGCGCCAGCAGTGAATACAGGGGGGCCTACGAGCAGTACTTC. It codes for CASSEYRGAYEQYF.